This TCR beta chain was identified during a study of human T cells and chemical hapten exposure. Study in general: Donors were sensitized with 2% DPC on the upper inner arm.

This CDR3 contains 18 residues. Trimming removed 2 bases from V and 0 bases from J, with 16 bases in between. CDR1 and CDR2 (germline): LNHDA, SQIVND (reference sequence). The time point was: patch test 2, 6 weeks after DPC sensitization. Regarding treatment: therapeutic diphenylcyclopropenone sensitization with weekly scalp DPC. Study-level points and caveats: All donors were alopecia patients, so their immunity may differ from that of healthy people.

As for this clonotype: Its antigen is unidentified.

The study's library attached unique molecular identifiers to single cDNA molecules. In TCRdb, the RACE reads were re-called with MiXCR into one record per CDR3 protein. The sample holds about 140,000 distinct CDR3 sequences, 12% seen once. The gene calls are TRBV19 and TRBJ2-2, with D perhaps assigned TRBD1 or TRBD2 (5 bases each). The origin of this receptor is a woman in her forties or fifties with alopecia areata. Some clones in this sample may be carry-over from other donors' samples. The source material was whole blood, sampled in connection with sensitization to the hapten diphenylcyclopropenone (DPC). As DNA, the CDR3 is TGTGCCAGTAGTATACCGCTATTGGGGGTCGCGAACACCGGGGAGCTGTTTTTT. It codes for CASSIPLLGVANTGELFF.